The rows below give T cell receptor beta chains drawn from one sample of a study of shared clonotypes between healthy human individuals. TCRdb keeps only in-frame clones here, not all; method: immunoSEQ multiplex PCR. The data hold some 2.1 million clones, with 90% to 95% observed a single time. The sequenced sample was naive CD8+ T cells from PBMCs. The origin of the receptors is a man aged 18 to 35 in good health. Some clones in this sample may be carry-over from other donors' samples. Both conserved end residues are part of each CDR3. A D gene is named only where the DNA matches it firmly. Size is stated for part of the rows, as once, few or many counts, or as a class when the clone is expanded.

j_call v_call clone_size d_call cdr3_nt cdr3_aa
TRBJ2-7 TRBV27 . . TGTGCCAGCAGTTCCCACAACTACGAGCAGTACTTC CASSSHNYEQYF
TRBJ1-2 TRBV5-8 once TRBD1 TGTGCCAGCAGCCTTCCGGACAGGGGGAGGACCTTC CASSLPDRGRTF
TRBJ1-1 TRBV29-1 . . TGCAGCGTTACGGAGGGGGGAGAAGCTTTCTTT CSVTEGGEAFF
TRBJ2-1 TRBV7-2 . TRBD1 TGTGCCAGCAGCCCGGACAGGAATTACAATGAGCAGTTCTTC CASSPDRNYNEQFF
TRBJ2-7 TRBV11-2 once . TGTGCCAGCAGCTTAGGGCCCAGAGTTTCGGGACGTTTCTACGAGCAGTACTTC CASSLGPRVSGRFYEQYF
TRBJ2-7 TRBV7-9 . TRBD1 TGTGCCAGCAGCGACCGGGACAGGGTATCCTACGAGCAGTACTTC CASSDRDRVSYEQYF
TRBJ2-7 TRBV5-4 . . TGTGCCAGCAGCGTTGACCTGGGACTGTCCTCCGAGCAGTACTTC CASSVDLGLSSEQYF
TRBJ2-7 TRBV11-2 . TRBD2 TGTGCCAGCAGCTTGATGCCTAAGCGGGAGCTCTACGAGCAGTACTTC CASSLMPKRELYEQYF
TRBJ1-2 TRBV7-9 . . TGTGCCAGCAGCTTCCAGACCGACTACACCTTC CASSFQTDYTF
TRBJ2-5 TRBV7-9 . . TGTGCCAGCAGCTTCCAGGGCACCCAGTACTTC CASSFQGTQYF
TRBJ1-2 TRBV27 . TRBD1 TGTGCCAGCAGGAGGGACAGAAACGCCTATGGCTACACCTTC CASRRDRNAYGYTF
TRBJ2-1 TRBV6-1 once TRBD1 TGTGCCAGCAGTGAATGGACAGGCTACAATGAGCAGTTCTTC CASSEWTGYNEQFF
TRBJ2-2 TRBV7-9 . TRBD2 TGTGCCAGCAGCTTAGGGCGAATGACTAGCGGGACGAACACCGGGGAGCTGTTTTTT CASSLGRMTSGTNTGELFF
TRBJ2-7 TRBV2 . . TGTGCCAGCAGTGAAGTGGGTTCTGCGGGATCCTACGAGCAGTACTTC CASSEVGSAGSYEQYF
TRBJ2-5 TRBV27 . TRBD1 TGTGCCAGCAGTTGGGGACAGGGGGGAAAGACCCAGTACTTC CASSWGQGGKTQYF
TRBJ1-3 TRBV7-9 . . TGTGCCAGCAGCCGATCTGGAAACACCATATATTTT CASSRSGNTIYF
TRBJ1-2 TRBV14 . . TGTGCCAGCAGCAAAGTTAACTATGGCTACACCTTC CASSKVNYGYTF
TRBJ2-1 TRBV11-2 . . TGTGCCAGCAGTTCCCTGAGCGGAATCAGGGAGCAGTTCTTC CASSSLSGIREQFF
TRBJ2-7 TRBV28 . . TGTGCCAGCAGACTCGCAGGATCCCTCGAGCAGTACTTC CASRLAGSLEQYF
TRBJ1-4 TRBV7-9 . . TGTGCCAGCAACAACCAACTGAGGGCCCCTGAAAAACTGTTTTTT CASNNQLRAPEKLFF
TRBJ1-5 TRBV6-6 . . TGTGCCAGCAGACCCGACAGCCTTAGCAATCAGCCCCAGCATTTT CASRPDSLSNQPQHF
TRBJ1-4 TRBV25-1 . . TGTGCCAGCAGCTCCTCCGGGACACCGTTTACGGTAAAATTTTTT CASSSSGTPFTVKFF
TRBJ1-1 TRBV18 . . TGTGCCAGCTCGTATACAGGGCTGGGGATGAACACTGAAGCTTTCTTT CASSYTGLGMNTEAFF
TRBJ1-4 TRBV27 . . TGTGCCAGCAGGCGTCTGATTGAAACTAATGAAAAACTGTTTTTT CASRRLIETNEKLFF
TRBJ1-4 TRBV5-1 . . TGCGCCAGCAGCTTGAGGTGGGAGGATGAAAAACTGTTTTTT CASSLRWEDEKLFF